These 20 T cell receptor beta chains originate from one sample sequenced in a study of shared clonotypes between healthy human individuals. Assay: immunoSEQ multiplex PCR; the TCRdb copy retains only in-frame clones and omits some. The table lists some 1.5 million clones, roughly 98% of them singletons, with about 0.45% in the top ten. The sequenced sample consisted of naive CD4+ T cells sorted from blood. Subset here: CD45RA+ positively selected. The source is a man aged 25 to 40 in good health.

This sequence joins TRBV9 and TRBJ1-3; 7 bases fit TRBD1. CDR1 and CDR2 from the germline V gene are SGDLS and YYNGEE. The CDR3 totals 18 residues. The V gene end was trimmed by 2 bases and the J gene end by 0 bases; junction bases not matched to a gene: 11. This CDR3 is CASSVLPQDRSSGNTIYF. The CDR3 nucleotides are TGTGCCAGCAGCGTTCTACCACAGGACAGGAGCTCTGGAAACACCATATATTTT.

Only one count was recorded for this clone. J is TRBJ2-1 and V is TRBV18; 9 bases agree with TRBD2. This CDR3 is 16 amino acids long. With V trimmed by 3 bases and J by 7 bases, 10 bases remained unmatched. CDR1 KGHSH and CDR2 LQKENI come from the germline V gene. CDR3: CASSPNPASGTNEQFF. CDR3 coding DNA: TGTGCCAGCTCACCGAATCCGGCTAGCGGGACGAATGAGCAGTTCTTC.

V is TRBV7-2 and J is TRBJ1-5, with D possibly being TRBD1 (6 bases). Germline values: CDR1 SGHTA, CDR2 FQGNSA. This CDR3 region has 12 residues. The V gene lost 5 bases and the J gene lost 6 bases, with 8 bases spanning the gap. This CDR3 reads CASSRGAQPQHF. CDR3 coding DNA: TGTGCCAGCAGCCGGGGGGCTCAGCCCCAGCATTTT.

This chain connects TRBV7-2 to TRBJ1-1; D is unresolved. This CDR3 contains 13 residues. V dropped 2 bases and J dropped 6 bases, with 10 bases sitting between them. CDR1 SGHTA and CDR2 FQGNSA come from the germline V gene. CDR3 coding DNA: TGTGCCAGCAGCTTACGGAGCGGAGCTGAAGCTTTCTTT. It encodes CASSLRSGAEAFF.

The rearrangement links TRBV7-2 to TRBJ2-7; no firm D call. V shed 1 base and J shed 7 bases, with 17 bases lying between them. There are 15 residues in the CDR3. Germline lookup yields CDR1 SGHTA and CDR2 FQGNSA. The CDR3, as DNA: TGTGCCAGCAGCTTAGAGGCAGGCCCACCTCAGGAGCAGTACTTC. This translates into CASSLEAGPPQEQYF.

The V gene is TRBV5-1, the J gene TRBJ2-3, with D possibly matching TRBD2 (6 bases). This CDR3 comprises 18 residues. CDR1 SGHRS and CDR2 YFSETQ come from the germline V gene. Trimming removed 4 bases at V and 6 bases at J, with 27 bases between. The CDR3 nucleotides are TGCGCCAGCAGCCTTGGGAGGAATCTTCGGGTTAAAACGGATACGCAGTATTTT. Its protein product is CASSLGRNLRVKTDTQYF. Full variable domain (remainder filled in from reference TRBV5-1 and TRBJ2-3): KAGVTQTPRYLIKTRGQQVTLSCSPISGHRSVSWYQQTPGQGLQFLFEYFSETQRNKGNFPGRFSGRQFSNSRSEMNVSTLELGDSALYLCASSLGRNLRVKTDTQYFGPGTRLTVL.

The CDR3 sequence is CASSHLQGARTEAFF. In DNA, the CDR3 is TGTGCCAGCAGCCACCTACAGGGGGCGAGGACTGAAGCTTTCTTT. The V call is TRBV7-6, the J call TRBJ1-1, with 9 positions matching TRBD1. The ends lost 5 bases at V and 5 bases at J; junction bases unmatched: 9. The CDR3 extends over 15 amino acids. The germline V gene has CDR1 SGHVS and CDR2 FNYEAQ.

The chain employs TRBV6-5 and TRBJ2-1; weak D call: TRBD1 (6 bases). Per the germline V gene, CDR1 is MNHEY and CDR2 is SVGAGI. Trimming removed 0 bases at V and 10 bases at J, with 16 bases between. The CDR3 is 15 residues long. The CDR3 protein is CASSYSGDIPGEQFF. In DNA form, the CDR3 reads TGTGCCAGCAGTTACTCGGGGGACATCCCAGGAGAGCAGTTCTTC.

V is TRBV18 and J is TRBJ2-5, with a tentative D call TRBD2 (6 bases). This CDR3 contains 16 residues. The ends were cut back, 2 bases at V and 4 bases at J, with 17 bases in the middle. The germline gives CDR1 KGHSH, CDR2 LQKENI. CDR3 residues: CASSPERLVWSETQYF. The CDR3 region has the DNA TGTGCCAGCTCACCAGAGAGACTAGTTTGGTCAGAGACCCAGTACTTC. Based on the CDR3 plus reference TRBV18 and TRBJ2-5, the full variable domain is NAGVMQNPRHLVRRRGQEARLRCSPMKGHSHVYWYRQLPEEGLKFMVYLQKENIIDESGMPKERFSAEFPKEGPSILRIQQVVRGDSAAYFCASSPERLVWSETQYFGPGTRLLVL.

This clone was detected once. This chain links TRBV25-1 with TRBJ2-3; 10 bases line up with TRBD2. This CDR3 comprises 16 residues. The V gene's germline CDR1 is MGHDK and CDR2 SYGVNS. V trimming: 3 bases; J trimming: 3 bases; junction bases outside the gene matches: 6. In DNA, the CDR3 is TGTGCCAGCAGTGACGCTAGCGGGAGTGCAACAGATACGCAGTATTTT. It specifies CASSDASGSATDTQYF.

The chain carries TRBV11-2 and TRBJ1-1; the D is unclear. The CDR3 consists of 14 residues. CDR1 and CDR2 (germline): SGHAT, FQNNGV. Deletions cut 3 bases from V and 3 bases from J, with 11 bases between. CDR3 loop: CASSLTYGYTEAFF. DNA for the CDR3: TGTGCCAGCAGCTTGACCTACGGGTACACTGAAGCTTTCTTT.

The CDR3 loop is CASSPVGDNEQFF. Written as DNA, the CDR3 is TGTGCCAGCTCACCAGTAGGGGACAATGAGCAGTTCTTC. This chain joins TRBV18 and TRBJ2-1; tentative D call: TRBD1 (5 bases). CDR3 length: 13 residues. The V end lost 2 bases, the J end lost 5 bases, and 7 bases lay between the germline ends. Germline loops: CDR1 KGHSH, CDR2 LQKENI.

This chain joins TRBV18 and TRBJ2-7; D perhaps matches TRBD1 (5 bases). CDR1 is KGHSH, CDR2 LQKENI, per germline. The V end was cut by 5 bases, the J end by 0 bases, with 14 bases between. The CDR3 extends over 15 amino acids. CDR3 sequence: CASSGRASSSYEQYF. The CDR3 coding sequence is TGTGCCAGCTCAGGCAGGGCATCGAGCTCCTACGAGCAGTACTTC.

V and J are TRBV5-4 and TRBJ2-7; D may be TRBD2 (5 bases). CDR3 size: 14 residues. In germline, CDR1 is SGHNT, CDR2 YYREEE (reference sequence). Trimming removed 2 bases from V and 3 bases from J, with 12 bases in between. CDR3 DNA sequence: TGTGCCAGCAGCTTAGCCGGGAAACACTACGAGCAGTACTTC. The encoded protein is CASSLAGKHYEQYF.

This sequence joins TRBV6-5 and TRBJ1-1, with 7 bases identical to TRBD1. CDR3 length: 15 amino acids. V trimming: 6 bases; J trimming: 0 bases; junction bases outside the gene matches: 7. Per germline, CDR1 MNHEY and CDR2 SVGAGI. DNA of the CDR3: TGTGCCAGCAGCTACGACAGGGCCTTGAACACTGAAGCTTTCTTT. Translating gives CASSYDRALNTEAFF.

A word on this clone: This sample includes further DNA sequences coding for the same CDR3. The chain joins TRBV28 to TRBJ1-5; D is unresolved. CDR1 and CDR2 from the germline V gene are MDHEN and SYDVKM. The CDR3 extends over 15 amino acids. Trimming removed 3 bases from V and 1 base from J, with 10 bases in between. The CDR3 loop is CASSFSGGSNQPQHF. The CDR3 nucleotides read TGTGCCAGCAGTTTTTCGGGAGGGAGCAATCAGCCCCAGCATTTT.

J is TRBJ2-2 and V is TRBV9, with 9 bases aligning to TRBD1. The CDR3 has 15 residues. The junction had 8 bases not matched to a gene; V was cut back by 2 bases and J by 9 bases. The germline CDR1 and CDR2 sequences are SGDLS and YYNGEE. CDR3 amino acids: CASSVAGTGSRELFF. DNA of the CDR3: TGTGCCAGCAGCGTCGCCGGGACAGGGAGCCGGGAGCTGTTTTTT. Looking up the rest from reference TRBV9 and TRBJ2-2 gives the full variable domain: DSGVTQTPKHLITATGQRVTLRCSPRSGDLSVYWYQQSLDQGLQFLIQYYNGEERAKGNILERFSAQQFPDLHSELNLSSLELGDSALYFCASSVAGTGSRELFFGEGSRLTVL.

The chain is built from TRBV11-2 and TRBJ1-2; weak D call: TRBD1 (5 bases). The V end was cut by 1 base, the J end by 2 bases, with 11 bases between. Germline CDR1 SGHAT, CDR2 FQNNGV. CDR3 length: 15 residues. The CDR3 is CASSLVGGGNYGYTF. For the CDR3, the DNA is TGTGCCAGCAGCTTAGTGGGGGGAGGAAACTATGGCTACACCTTC.

The rearrangement links TRBV7-9 to TRBJ2-5; D not resolved. This CDR3 comprises 11 residues. Trimming pared 7 bases from V and 3 bases from J, leaving 6 bases between. Per the germline V gene, CDR1 is SEHNR and CDR2 is FQNEAQ (reference sequence). The CDR3 DNA reads TGTGCCAGCAAAGAGGAAGAGACCCAGTACTTC. Encoded protein: CASKEEETQYF.

J is TRBJ2-5 and V is TRBV18; tentatively, D is TRBD2 (5 bases). V was trimmed by 6 bases and J by 1 base, leaving 21 bases between them. Germline CDR1 is KGHSH and CDR2 is LQKENI. This CDR3 comprises 17 residues. Here the CDR3 reads CASSSRGQDGSQETQYF. The CDR3 DNA sequence: TGTGCCAGCTCCTCACGGGGTCAAGACGGTTCCCAAGAGACCCAGTACTTC.